The 15 T cell receptor beta chains below all came from one sample that was sequenced in a study of T-cell reconstitution after alpha-beta-depleted transplantation in children. TCRbeta library preparation incorporated unique molecular identifiers. TCRdb redid the calling of the PCR reads with MiXCR, one entry per CDR3 protein. Of 780,000 or so distinct CDR3 sequences in the sample, around 17% are singletons; the top ten hold approximately 4.5%. Source: PBMCs, mostly from graft donor cells, taken 360 days after TCRalphabeta/CD19-depleted stem cell transplant. All receptors derive from a male patient between 5 and 17 years old who had a stem cell transplant for acute lymphoblastic leukemia, so the T cells may come from the graft donor.

This clonotype was observed a handful of times. V usage is TRBV5-1 and J usage is TRBJ2-7, with 7 bases aligning to TRBD2. CDR1 is SGHRS, CDR2 YFSETQ, per germline. V shed 0 bases, J shed 2 bases, and the junction held 20 bases outside the gene matches. CDR3 size: 20 residues. The DNA for the CDR3 is TGCGCCAGCAGCTTGGTGGTTCACTCGGGGCGCGGCGGGGGAACCTACGAGCAGTACTTC. Its protein is CASSLVVHSGRGGGTYEQYF.

J is TRBJ1-2 and V is TRBV12-3 or TRBV12-4, with TRBD1 as a possible D gene (6 bases). This CDR3 contains 11 residues. V lost 8 bases, J lost 9 bases, and 13 bases lay in between. As DNA, the CDR3 is TGTGCCAGCGGGCAGGGGTTAAGCTACACCTTC. Protein: CASGQGLSYTF.

Points on this clonotype: No conserved phenylalanine or tryptophan ends this CDR3, so it is likely a read error. This chain links TRBV11-2 with TRBJ2-3; a weak D match, TRBD2 (6 bases). Germline loops: CDR1 SGHAT, CDR2 FQNNGV. The CDR3 consists of 16 residues. V lost 3 bases and J 6 bases, leaving 19 bases between the germline ends. The CDR3, as DNA: TGTGCCAGCAGCTTCGGCAGGCGGGGTCTCGTTGATACGCAGTATTAT. Its translation is CASSFGRRGLVDTQYY.

This clonotype was observed many times. V gene TRBV5-1 combines with J gene TRBJ2-1; D is uncertain. Germline V gene lookup returns CDR1 SGHRS and CDR2 YFSETQ. This CDR3 is built from 16 residues. V was cut by 2 bases and J by 4 bases, with 16 bases left in between. The CDR3 protein is CASSFLRSAYYNEQFF. CDR3 DNA sequence: TGCGCCAGCAGCTTCCTCAGGAGTGCGTATTACAATGAGCAGTTCTTC.

This clonotype was recorded a few times. CDR3 nucleotides: TGTGCCAGCAGCCCGTGGGGGCTCGGCACAGATACGCAGTATTTT. The encoded protein is CASSPWGLGTDTQYF. The chain combines TRBV7-9 with TRBJ2-3; D may be TRBD1 (6 bases). Germline V gene lookup returns CDR1 SEHNR and CDR2 FQNEAQ (reference sequence). Trimming removed 5 bases at V and 1 base at J, with 13 bases between. CDR3 length equals 15 residues.

For the CDR3, the DNA is TGTGCCAGCAGCCAACAAATAGCGGGAGAGGGCGAGACCCAGTACTTC. Amino acids: CASSQQIAGEGETQYF. The rearrangement joins TRBV4-2 to TRBJ2-5, with 9 bases that match TRBD2. The trim removed 2 bases at V and 5 bases at J, leaving 9 bases unmatched. Germline V gives CDR1 LGHNA, CDR2 YNFKEQ. The CDR3 is 16 residues long.

This clonotype occurred many times. The chain is built from TRBV12-3 or TRBV12-4 and TRBJ2-3; TRBD2 matches at 12 bases. Trimming cost V 5 bases and J 0 bases; bases outside gene matches: 9. CDR3 length: 18 residues. The CDR3 spells CASSPTSGRTPSTDTQYF. The CDR3, as DNA: TGTGCCAGCAGTCCTACTAGCGGGAGGACCCCTAGCACAGATACGCAGTATTTT.

The genes are TRBV25-1 and TRBJ2-1; D remains ambiguous. CDR3 size: 13 residues. Germline-derived CDR1 and CDR2 are MGHDK and SYGVNS. Trimming took 2 bases from V and 8 from J, leaving 10 bases between them. The CDR3 sequence is CASSENGLHEQFF. CDR3 nucleotides: TGTGCCAGCAGTGAAAATGGTTTGCATGAGCAGTTCTTC.

The table lists this clonotype with many counts. This chain links TRBV27 with TRBJ2-3; TRBD1 is a possible D gene (5 bases). The CDR3 is 18 residues long. Trimming pared 2 bases from V and 1 base from J, leaving 19 bases between. Germline CDR1 is MNHEY and CDR2 is SMNVEV (reference sequence). CDR3 nucleotide sequence: TGTGCCAGCAGTTTACGCCCCCTCAGGGTGGATGGCACAGATACGCAGTATTTT. It translates to CASSLRPLRVDGTDTQYF.

The chain is built from TRBV5-1 and TRBJ1-5, with TRBD1 matching 9 bases. The V gene end was trimmed by 4 bases and the J gene end by 5 bases; junction bases not matched to a gene: 7. The CDR3 has 15 amino acids. In germline, CDR1 is SGHRS, CDR2 YFSETQ. The DNA of the CDR3 is TGCGCCAGCAGCCCCGGGACAGGGATTTATCAGCCCCAGCATTTT. This codes for CASSPGTGIYQPQHF. The full variable domain, with the rest looked up from reference TRBV5-1 and TRBJ1-5, is KAGVTQTPRYLIKTRGQQVTLSCSPISGHRSVSWYQQTPGQGLQFLFEYFSETQRNKGNFPGRFSGRQFSNSRSEMNVSTLELGDSALYLCASSPGTGIYQPQHFGDGTRLSIL.

This clonotype showed up many times. The chain joins TRBV12-3 or TRBV12-4 to TRBJ2-7, with TRBD2 matching 14 bases. With V trimmed by 5 bases and J by 0 bases, 15 bases remained unmatched. The CDR3 sequence is 20 residues long. CDR3 bases: TGTGCCAGCAGTAAAAGTCCGGGACTAGCGGGAGTCGTCCTCTCCTACGAGCAGTACTTC. Amino acids: CASSKSPGLAGVVLSYEQYF.

In this sample, this clonotype turned up a few times. The chain employs TRBV2 and TRBJ2-1, with 9 bases lining up with TRBD2. J lost 6 bases, V lost 2 bases, and 8 bases had no gene match. The CDR3 has 16 amino acids. Germline CDR1 is SNHLY and CDR2 is FYNNEI. CDR3 region: CASSEPGLAATNEQFF. The CDR3, as DNA: TGTGCCAGCAGTGAACCGGGACTAGCAGCTACCAATGAGCAGTTCTTC.

This clonotype was observed many times. V usage is TRBV24-1 and J usage is TRBJ1-2; a weak D match, TRBD1 (6 bases). CDR3 size: 14 residues. The V end lost 4 bases, the J end lost 3 bases, and 11 bases lay between the germline ends. The germline gives CDR1 KGHDR, CDR2 SFDVKD. Written as DNA, the CDR3 is TGTGCCACCAGTGACCCAGGGACACACTATGGCTACACCTTC. Its protein is CATSDPGTHYGYTF.

The genes are TRBV2 and TRBJ2-7; D ambiguous. V was trimmed by 3 bases and J by 3 bases, leaving 21 bases between them. Germline CDR1 is SNHLY and CDR2 is FYNNEI. This CDR3 is built from 17 residues. Written as DNA, the CDR3 is TGTGCCAGCAGTGACGTATTGGGGTCTGAGCTCTTCTACGAGCAGTACTTC. As protein: CASSDVLGSELFYEQYF.

The chain combines TRBV5-1 with TRBJ2-7; TRBD1 matches at 9 bases. The CDR3 sequence is 16 residues long. V lost 0 bases to trimming and J lost 4 bases; unmatched junction nucleotides: 8. The germline V gene encodes CDR1 SGHRS and CDR2 YFSETQ. CDR3 nucleotides: TGCGCCAGCAGCTTGGCCCCGGGACAGGGTCAGTACGAGCAGTACTTC. This encodes CASSLAPGQGQYEQYF.